Following are 16 T cell receptor beta chains from one sample sequenced in a study of cytomegalovirus exposure and HLA in healthy donors. With 60 Vbeta and 13 Jbeta primers, the PCR was carried out. Some clones are missing from TCRdb's copy, which holds only in-frame ones; the method was immunoSEQ multiplex PCR. This sample has roughly 180,000 clones, with around 80% found just once. The sample consisted of PBMCs. Source of these receptors: a man aged 30 to 45 in good health and CMV-seropositive.

This chain links TRBV28 with TRBJ1-4, with D tentatively TRBD1 (6 bases). Between the trimmed V and J ends, which lost 6 bases and 4 bases, there was a span of 12 bases. CDR1 MDHEN and CDR2 SYDVKM come from the germline V gene. The CDR3 loop spans 14 amino acids. The CDR3 is CASRPTGRNEKLFF. The CDR3 nucleotides read TGTGCCAGCAGACCGACAGGCCGTAATGAAAAACTGTTTTTT.

The rearrangement joins TRBV5-1 to TRBJ2-5, with 7 bases identical to TRBD1. The CDR3 spans 11 residues. The J segment lost 7 bases and the V segment lost 5 bases, leaving 2 bases of the junction unmatched. Germline CDR1 SGHRS, CDR2 YFSETQ. The CDR3 here is CASSAGGTQYF. The CDR3 nucleotides are TGCGCCAGCAGTGCAGGGGGGACCCAGTACTTC.

V usage is TRBV25-1 and J usage is TRBJ1-1; 8 bases agree with TRBD1. V lost 1 base and J lost 11; bases outside the gene matches: 12. CDR3 size: 15 residues. Germline loops: CDR1 MGHDK, CDR2 SYGVNS. For the CDR3, the DNA is TGTGCCAGCAGTGAATCGGTCGCAGGGGGCGCAGGGGCTTTCTTT. This sequence encodes CASSESVAGGAGAFF.

This clone was counted a single time. The V and J genes are TRBV7-2 and TRBJ1-6, with D possibly being TRBD1 (5 bases). The V gene's germline CDR1 is SGHTA and CDR2 FQGNSA. Trimming shortened V by 4 bases and J by 10 bases, and 14 bases separated the two germline ends. The CDR3 consists of 14 residues. CDR3 protein: CASSSEGAGSPLHF. The CDR3 nucleotides are TGTGCCAGCAGCTCAGAAGGGGCCGGGTCACCCCTCCACTTT.

This clone was seen only once. The chain couples TRBV9 to TRBJ2-3; 13 nucleotides align to TRBD2. This CDR3 has 18 residues. V dropped 2 bases and J dropped 2; count of bases not matched to a gene: 8. Germline V gene lookup returns CDR1 SGDLS and CDR2 YYNGEE. Written as DNA, the CDR3 is TGTGCCAGCAGCGTGGGACTAGCGGGATATATATCCACAGATACGCAGTATTTT. It encodes CASSVGLAGYISTDTQYF.

The V and J genes are TRBV5-8 and TRBJ2-2; D is possibly TRBD1 (6 bases). Trimming pared 3 bases from V and 2 bases from J, leaving 14 bases between. Per the germline V gene, CDR1 is SGHTS and CDR2 is YDEGEE. The CDR3 has 16 residues. Here the CDR3 DNA reads TGTGCCAGCAGCTCGGGGACAAGGGGCAACACCGGGGAGCTGTTTTTT. Translation gives CASSSGTRGNTGELFF. The variable domain in full, with the rest retrieved from reference TRBV5-8 and TRBJ2-2, is EAGVTQSPTHLIKTRGQQATLRCSPISGHTSVYWYQQALGLGLQFLLWYDEGEERNRGNFPPRFSGRQFPNYSSELNVNALELEDSALYLCASSSGTRGNTGELFFGEGSRLTVL.

Concerning this clone itself: At one end the junction does not follow the germline gene, possibly because of a read error. This chain uses TRBV5-6 with TRBJ2-7, with TRBD2 matching 10 bases. The CDR3 loop spans 16 amino acids. CDR1 and CDR2 from the germline V gene are SGHDT and YYEEEE. The CDR3 nucleotides read TGTGCCAGCAGCTTAACTAGCGGGAACAATGCCTACGAGCAGTGCTTC. Residues: CASSLTSGNNAYEQCF.

The chain uses TRBV28 and TRBJ1-5, with a weak D call TRBD1 (6 bases). The germline V gene has CDR1 MDHEN and CDR2 SYDVKM. The CDR3 spans 13 residues. DNA of the CDR3: TGTTCAGCAGGCTTGGGGGCTGGTCAGCCCCAGCATTTT. This sequence encodes CSAGLGAGQPQHF.

The rearrangement joins TRBV7-3 to TRBJ1-1; D is ambiguous. Per germline, CDR1 SGHTA and CDR2 FQGTGA. The CDR3 runs to 12 residues. V lost 8 bases to trimming and J lost 4 bases, with 11 bases between them. The CDR3 sequence is CASRKAGTEAFF. As DNA, the CDR3 is TGTGCCAGCCGCAAAGCGGGCACTGAAGCTTTCTTT.

This chain uses TRBV30 with TRBJ2-1; D call uncertain. Germline CDR1 reads GTSNPN; CDR2 reads SVGIG (reference sequence). V was pared by 0 bases and J by 6 bases, with 3 bases between. The CDR3 contains 11 residues. The CDR3: CAWSVANEQFF. CDR3 nucleotides: TGTGCCTGGAGTGTAGCCAATGAGCAGTTCTTC.

This chain connects TRBV7-6 to TRBJ2-7; D is perhaps TRBD1 (5 bases). Germline values: CDR1 SGHVS, CDR2 FNYEAQ. The CDR3 loop spans 14 amino acids. The germline V and J ends were trimmed by 1 base and 6 bases, with 13 bases remaining between them. The CDR3 region has the DNA TGTGCCAGCAGCTTAGATGCAGGGTCTCTCGAGCAGTACTTC. Translation gives CASSLDAGSLEQYF.

V gene TRBV20-1 combines with J gene TRBJ2-1, with unresolved D. V was pared by 5 bases and J by 5 bases, with 4 bases between. The CDR3 loop spans 10 amino acids. Germline lookup yields CDR1 DFQATT and CDR2 SNEGSKA (reference sequence). The CDR3 here is CSAGHNEQFF. Written as DNA, the CDR3 is TGCAGTGCTGGGCACAATGAGCAGTTCTTC.

The CDR3 here is CASSLSPGTGYTEAFF. CDR3 DNA: TGTGCCAGCAGCCTAAGCCCCGGGACAGGTTACACTGAAGCTTTCTTT. The chain is built from TRBV7-6 and TRBJ1-1, with 8 bases lining up with TRBD1. The trim removed 5 bases at V and 3 bases at J, leaving 11 bases unmatched. CDR1 SGHVS and CDR2 FNYEAQ come from the germline V gene. This CDR3 region has 16 residues.

The chain uses TRBV5-4 and TRBJ2-7; perhaps TRBD2 as D (5 bases). This CDR3 contains 12 residues. V gave up 3 bases and J gave up 7 bases, with 11 bases separating them. Germline CDR1 SGHNT, CDR2 YYREEE (reference sequence). Written as DNA, the CDR3 is TGTGCCAGCAGCTCCCGGGGAAGTGAGCAGTACTTC. Translation gives CASSSRGSEQYF.

The chain joins TRBV19 to TRBJ1-5, with a tentative D call TRBD1 (6 bases). The CDR3 sequence is 13 residues long. V gave up 4 bases and J gave up 5 bases, with 9 bases separating them. Germline V CDR1 and CDR2: LNHDA, SQIVND (reference sequence). The CDR3 DNA follows: TGTGCCAGTAGTAGATACAGGGATCAGCCCCAGCATTTT. Translating it yields CASSRYRDQPQHF.

The chain uses TRBV10-2 and TRBJ2-7; the D gene is possibly TRBD1 (6 bases). The V gene's germline CDR1 is WSHSY and CDR2 SAAADI. The CDR3 spans 13 residues. V lost 3 bases, J lost 7 bases, and 13 bases lay in between. CDR3 coding DNA: TGCGCCAGCAGTGAAAATAGACAGGATGAGCAGTACTTC. This encodes CASSENRQDEQYF.